This T cell receptor (beta chain) was sequenced during a study of blood T cell repertoires in COVID-19. Study as a whole: In each case, the material was cDNA or gDNA derived from T cells, B-cell-depleted T cells, or PBMCs.

Seattle cases were enrolled at active infection and followed longitudinally. Trimming left V 8 bases short and J 11 bases short, with 7 bases between. This CDR3 region has 9 residues. CDR1 and CDR2 (germline): LNHDA, SQIVND (reference sequence). Original analysis: Estimation of nucleated cell counts was performed using reference gene primer amplification. Only in-frame clones appear in the TCRdb table, and some are missing; sequencing was by immunoSEQ multiplex PCR. V and J calls and clone size follow that table, whereas D and trimming were derived from the DNA. This table has roughly 180,000 clones, more than 75% appearing once.

The chain combines TRBV19 with TRBJ1-5; no definite D call. Sequenced material: peripheral blood. The clonotype originates from a woman in her fifties or sixties with COVID-19, enrolled during active disease. The CDR3 protein is CASSGTQHF. DNA of the CDR3: TGTGCCAGTTCAGGAACCCAGCATTTT.